Detailed here is one TCR beta chain. Clones were read by immunoSEQ multiplex PCR, and TCRdb kept only the in-frame ones, dropping some. This sample has fewer than 85,000 clones, with approximately 81% found just once. This specimen comes from a study of blood T cell repertoires in COVID-19. Overall study: Acute and convalescent COVID-19 specimens originated in the United States, Italy and Spain.

Sequencing was carried out using peripheral blood. The receptor was derived from an elderly woman with active or convalescent COVID-19.

CDR3 sequence: CASRLAGGTADTQYF. For the CDR3, the DNA is TGTGCCAGCAGATTAGCGGGAGGGACGGCAGATACGCAGTATTTT. This chain joins TRBV6-5 and TRBJ2-3, with 11 bases aligning to TRBD2. Germline V gives CDR1 MNHEY, CDR2 SVGAGI. The CDR3 consists of 15 residues. Germline trimming cut 6 bases from V and 4 bases from J; bases unmatched to any gene: 6.